Listed below are T cell receptor beta chains from one sample, sequenced in a study of shared clonotypes between healthy human individuals. Profiling relied on immunoSEQ multiplex PCR, and the TCRdb table lists in-frame clones only, not all of them. The table includes roughly 2 million clones, less than 95% detected once. The sample consisted of naive CD8+ T cells sorted from blood. These receptors were obtained from a man between 18 and 29 years old in good health. CDR3s leave out the opening cysteine and the closing phenylalanine or tryptophan. Fields, in order: J gene, clone size, V gene, CDR3 protein. Size is stated for part of the rows, as once, few or many counts, or as a class when the clone is expanded.

TRBJ2-5	.	TRBV12-2	ASRLGGAEKETQY
TRBJ1-4	.	TRBV4-1	ASVRDGYSNEKLF
TRBJ1-2	.	TRBV4-1	ASSHPTSGYGYT
TRBJ2-7	.	TRBV10-1	ASSDWGYEQY
TRBJ2-7	.	TRBV7-6	ASSLVSGDEQY
TRBJ1-2	few	TRBV19	ASSMSNYGYT
TRBJ2-7	.	TRBV4-3	ASSQDRAGAKQY
TRBJ1-6	.	TRBV14	ASSQGTGIH
TRBJ1-6	once	TRBV7-2	ASSLVHRGPNSPLH
TRBJ2-7	.	TRBV13	ASSATGGWLEQY
TRBJ2-7	.	TRBV6-6	ASSAGTYEQY
TRBJ1-4	.	TRBV7-9	ASSPPGREKLF
TRBJ1-2	.	TRBV30	AWSSTTGVYGYT
TRBJ2-3	.	TRBV27	ASRVLAGHTDTQY
TRBJ2-7	.	TRBV27	ASSLGSFYEQY
TRBJ2-7	.	TRBV6-5	ASSVRWGPSYEQY
TRBJ2-7	.	TRBV29-1	SVDGAYEQY
TRBJ1-1	.	TRBV28	ASSGTVEAF
TRBJ2-3	.	TRBV27	ASSFSAGERTDTQY
TRBJ1-1	.	TRBV6-5	ASSYWQGDTEAF
TRBJ2-7	.	TRBV7-6	ASSLGLEQY
TRBJ2-7	.	TRBV7-3	ASSIGTGGNEQY
TRBJ2-1	.	TRBV27	ASSPHGSGGHNEQF
TRBJ2-3	.	TRBV7-8	ASSLLGNTDTQY
TRBJ1-2	.	TRBV30	AWSVFRPGTGAIYGYT
TRBJ1-1	.	TRBV9	ASSAAKYLSKTGEAF
TRBJ2-7	.	TRBV4-1	ASSQSHSGSSYEQY
TRBJ1-6	.	TRBV21-1	ASSCLQGKSYNSPLH
TRBJ2-3	.	TRBV5-4	ASSEGLAYDRTDTQY
TRBJ2-7	.	TRBV19	ASSQGISYEQY
TRBJ2-1	.	TRBV4-3	ASSQDFQGSNEQF
TRBJ1-1	.	TRBV9	ASSVGSSGDGNTEAF
TRBJ1-5	.	TRBV28	ASRLGTIDSNQPQH
TRBJ2-1	.	TRBV28	ATQGASSYNEQF
TRBJ2-5	.	TRBV5-6	ASSLSLQETQY
TRBJ2-5	once	TRBV7-9	ASSWTDRVHPETQY
TRBJ2-3	few	TRBV10-3	AIAPGGADTQY
TRBJ1-4	once	TRBV28	ASSAIGQGATNEKLF
TRBJ1-1	.	TRBV6-6	ASILQVSTEAF
TRBJ1-1	.	TRBV27	ASRGTGLTEAF
TRBJ2-1	.	TRBV2	ATAGIGTRATDEQF
TRBJ2-7	once	TRBV19	ASSIGQGMGSYEQY
TRBJ2-2	once	TRBV6-5	ASSPTLSRIGELF
TRBJ2-7	.	TRBV25-1	ASSPLQGALSPHEQY
TRBJ2-7	.	TRBV4-1	ASSQVLGIGLPIYEQY
TRBJ2-7	.	TRBV9	ASSPRGTYEQY
TRBJ2-7	.	TRBV4-1	ASSQGSQGVYEQY
TRBJ2-5	.	TRBV14	ASSHGRQETQY
TRBJ2-1	.	TRBV11-2	ASSLAFNEQF
TRBJ2-2	once	TRBV4-3	ASSQGGLLSGELF
TRBJ2-7	.	TRBV27	ASSRTLIEGYEQY
TRBJ2-3	.	TRBV11-2	ASSLAGESTDTQY